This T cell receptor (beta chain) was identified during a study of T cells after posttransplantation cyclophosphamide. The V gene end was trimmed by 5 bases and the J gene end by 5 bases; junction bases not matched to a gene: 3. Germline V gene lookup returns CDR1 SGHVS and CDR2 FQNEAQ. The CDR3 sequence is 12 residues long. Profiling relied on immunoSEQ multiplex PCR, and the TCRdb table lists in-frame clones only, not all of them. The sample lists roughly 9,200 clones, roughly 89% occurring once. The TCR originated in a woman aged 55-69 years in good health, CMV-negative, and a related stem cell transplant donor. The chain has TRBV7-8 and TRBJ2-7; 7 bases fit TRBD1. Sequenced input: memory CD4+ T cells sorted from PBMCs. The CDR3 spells CASSPDRDEQYF. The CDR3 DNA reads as TGTGCCAGCAGCCCAGACAGGGACGAGCAGTACTTC.